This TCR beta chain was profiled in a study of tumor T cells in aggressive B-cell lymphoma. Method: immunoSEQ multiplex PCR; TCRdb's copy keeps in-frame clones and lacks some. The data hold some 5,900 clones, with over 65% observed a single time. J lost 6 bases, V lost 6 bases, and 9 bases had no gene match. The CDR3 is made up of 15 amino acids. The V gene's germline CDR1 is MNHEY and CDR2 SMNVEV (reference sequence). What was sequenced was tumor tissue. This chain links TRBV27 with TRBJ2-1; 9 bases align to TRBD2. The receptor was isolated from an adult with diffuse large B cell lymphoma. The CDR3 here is CASRVSGSGGNEQFF. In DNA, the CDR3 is TGTGCCAGCAGGGTTAGCGGGAGCGGTGGCAATGAGCAGTTCTTC.